Listed below are T cell receptor beta chains from one sample, sequenced in a study of graft-versus-host responses after intestinal transplantation. Assay used: immunoSEQ multiplex PCR; TCRdb lists only in-frame clones, some missing. This sample yields some 86,000 clones, of which 88% are seen a single time; approximately 0.28% belongs to the top ten. Their recognized antigens are unknown. The sample in question was unstimulated CD4+ T cells sorted from spleen or lymph node cells, obtained before transplant. Receptors originate from a human donor who was the organ donor for an intestinal transplant. The conserved cysteine and the conserved F or W are not part of the CDR3 here. The D gene is left open where the match is weak.

>TRBJ1-5|TRBV4-3|TRBD1
ASSQGQGNQPQH
>TRBJ1-2|TRBV2|NA
ASSEGGYGYT
>TRBJ1-4|TRBV5-4|NA
ASSRENNEKLF
>TRBJ1-2|TRBV2|NA
AATKERILAYGYT
>TRBJ1-6|TRBV19|NA
ASSIARGDNSPLH
>TRBJ2-2|TRBV7-2|NA
ASSRPSSGTPNTGELF
>TRBJ2-5|TRBV9|NA
ASSVAIGVQETQY
>TRBJ2-7|TRBV28|TRBD2
ASSSPFREGYYEQY
>TRBJ1-5|TRBV5-6|TRBD1
ASSLRDRGDQPQH
>TRBJ2-3|TRBV4-1|TRBD1
ASSRSGQGGTDTQY
>TRBJ1-1|TRBV4-1|NA
ASSRAGMNTEAF
>TRBJ2-7|TRBV5-1|NA
ASARGLLVDEQY
>TRBJ2-7|TRBV5-1|TRBD1
ASSYATGSNEQY
>TRBJ2-3|TRBV5-1|NA
ASSPPGDTQY
>TRBJ2-7|TRBV4-1|NA
ASSQVPPRSSYEQY
>TRBJ1-2|TRBV12-5|NA
ASGLAGALGGYT
>TRBJ2-7|TRBV5-6|NA
ASSPREGQPRREQY
>TRBJ2-7|TRBV12-2|NA
ASRPRLAGAIYEQY
>TRBJ2-3|TRBV5-8|TRBD2
ASSRLASGRTDTQY
>TRBJ1-2|TRBV5-6|NA
ASSLTLFSWEGGYA
>TRBJ2-6|TRBV7-2|NA
ASSLTGSGANVLT
>TRBJ1-5|TRBV18|TRBD1
ASRLQGAKSYSNQPQH
>TRBJ1-1|TRBV4-1|NA
ASSQDGWAGTEAF
>TRBJ2-4|TRBV6-5|NA
ASSAGRITKNIQY
>TRBJ2-6|TRBV7-8|NA
ASSYPQSRANVLT
>TRBJ1-1|TRBV7-9|NA
ASSLVQSVTPNTEAF
>TRBJ1-1|TRBV4-1|NA
ASSQDLDKAF
>TRBJ2-7|TRBV29-1|TRBD2
SVKRGEDSYEQY
>TRBJ1-1|TRBV21-1|NA
ASSPRQGGVNTEAF
>TRBJ2-7|TRBV11-1|TRBD1
ASSPGQDVYEQY
>TRBJ2-3|TRBV5-5|TRBD2
ASSRRGWEDTQY
>TRBJ2-2|TRBV9|NA
ASSVGGQHTGELF
>TRBJ2-5|TRBV5-4|TRBD1
ASSSPKQGTQETQY
>TRBJ2-3|TRBV7-2|TRBD2
ASSSEREGRHTQY
>TRBJ2-2|TRBV15|NA
ATSRALTGELF
>TRBJ2-5|TRBV7-2|NA
ASSFRAGGTQY
>TRBJ1-2|TRBV23-1|NA
ASSQSLSAHDNGYT
>TRBJ2-7|TRBV4-1|NA
ASSHDPGLRYEQY
>TRBJ2-1|TRBV7-3|NA
ASSLTVGVEQF
>TRBJ2-1|TRBV9|NA
ASSSSPERINEQF
>TRBJ1-4|TRBV2|NA
ASSEASRPQGGKLF
>TRBJ1-2|TRBV10-1|NA
ASSESCGPT
>TRBJ1-1|TRBV7-7|TRBD1
ASSSGTGLFF
>TRBJ1-6|TRBV2|NA
ASSPLRVSNSPLH
>TRBJ2-3|TRBV28|NA
ASRNGGPWTDTQY